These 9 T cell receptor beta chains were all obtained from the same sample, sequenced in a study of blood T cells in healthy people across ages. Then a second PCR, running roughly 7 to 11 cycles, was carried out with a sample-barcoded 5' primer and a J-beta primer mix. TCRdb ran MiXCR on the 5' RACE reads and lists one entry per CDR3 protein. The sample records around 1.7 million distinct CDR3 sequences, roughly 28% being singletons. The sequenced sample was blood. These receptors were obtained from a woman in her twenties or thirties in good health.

The CDR3 reads CAISVVTSGSPPYEQYF. CDR3 DNA sequence: TGTGCCATCAGTGTAGTTACTAGCGGGAGTCCTCCCTACGAGCAGTACTTC. V is TRBV10-3 and J is TRBJ2-7, with 11 bases identical to TRBD2. Germline loops: CDR1 ENHRY, CDR2 SYGVKD. With 4 bases clipped from V and 2 bases from J, the junction kept 10 bases outside the gene matches. The CDR3 consists of 17 residues.

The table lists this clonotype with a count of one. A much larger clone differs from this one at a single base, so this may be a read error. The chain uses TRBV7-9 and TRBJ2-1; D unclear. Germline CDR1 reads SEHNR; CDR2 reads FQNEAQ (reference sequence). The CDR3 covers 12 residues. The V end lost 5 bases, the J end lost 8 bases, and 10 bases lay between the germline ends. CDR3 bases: TGTGCCAGCAGCGTCGACAACGATGAGCAGTTCTTC. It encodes CASSVDNDEQFF.

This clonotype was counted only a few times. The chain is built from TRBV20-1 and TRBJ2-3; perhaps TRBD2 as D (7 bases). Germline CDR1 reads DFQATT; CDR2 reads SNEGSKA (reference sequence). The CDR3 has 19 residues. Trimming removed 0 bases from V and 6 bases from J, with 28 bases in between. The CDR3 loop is CSARDADVGGGGRRDTQYF. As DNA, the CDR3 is TGCAGTGCTAGAGACGCGGACGTTGGGGGCGGGGGCCGCCGCGATACGCAGTATTTT.

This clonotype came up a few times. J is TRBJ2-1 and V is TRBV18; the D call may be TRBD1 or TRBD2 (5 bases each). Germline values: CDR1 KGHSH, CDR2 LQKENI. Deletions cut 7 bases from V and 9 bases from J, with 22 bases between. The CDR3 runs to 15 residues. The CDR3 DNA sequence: TGTGCCAGCTTATCCTCCGGGGCCGAGGCGGGTGAGCAGTTCTTC. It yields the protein CASLSSGAEAGEQFF.

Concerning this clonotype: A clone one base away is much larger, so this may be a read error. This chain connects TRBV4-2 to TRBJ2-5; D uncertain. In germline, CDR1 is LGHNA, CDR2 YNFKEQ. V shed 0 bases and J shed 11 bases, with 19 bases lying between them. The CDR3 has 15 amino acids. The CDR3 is CASSQEITFYNEQYF. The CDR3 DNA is TGTGCCAGCAGCCAAGAGATAACCTTCTACAATGAGCAGTACTTC.

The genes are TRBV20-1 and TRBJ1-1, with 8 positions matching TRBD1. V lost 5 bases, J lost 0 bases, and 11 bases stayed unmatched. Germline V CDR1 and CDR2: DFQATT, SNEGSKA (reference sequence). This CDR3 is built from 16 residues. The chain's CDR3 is CSARQGSYWMNTEAFF. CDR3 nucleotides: TGCAGTGCTCGACAGGGGAGCTACTGGATGAACACTGAAGCTTTCTTT.

The CDR3 loop is CASSGGQGKNTIYF. For the CDR3, the DNA is TGTGCCAGCAGTGGAGGACAGGGGAAAAACACCATATATTTT. The rearrangement uses TRBV6-1 and TRBJ1-3; 9 bases align to TRBD1. V was clipped by 4 bases and J by 6 bases; unmatched bases: 4. Germline CDR1 and CDR2: MNHNS and SASEGT. This CDR3 contains 14 residues.

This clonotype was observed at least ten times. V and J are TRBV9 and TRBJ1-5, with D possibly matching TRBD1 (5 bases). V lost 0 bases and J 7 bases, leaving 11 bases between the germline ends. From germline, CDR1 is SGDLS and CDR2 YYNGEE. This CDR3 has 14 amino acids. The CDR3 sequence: CASSVGGSHQPQHF. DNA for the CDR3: TGTGCCAGCAGCGTAGGGGGGTCCCACCAGCCCCAGCATTTT. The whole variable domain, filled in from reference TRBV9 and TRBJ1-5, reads DSGVTQTPKHLITATGQRVTLRCSPRSGDLSVYWYQQSLDQGLQFLIQYYNGEERAKGNILERFSAQQFPDLHSELNLSSLELGDSALYFCASSVGGSHQPQHFGDGTRLSIL.

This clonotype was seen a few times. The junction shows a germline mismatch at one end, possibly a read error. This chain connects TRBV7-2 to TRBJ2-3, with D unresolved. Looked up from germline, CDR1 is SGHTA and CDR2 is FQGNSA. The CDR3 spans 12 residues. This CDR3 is CASSFISDTRYF. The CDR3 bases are TGTGCCAGCAGCTTCATATCTGATACGCGGTATTTT.